One sample yielded the 4 T cell receptor beta chains listed below, sequenced in a study of T cell repertoires in cytomegalovirus infection. Their cognate antigens are unknown. MiXCR was run by TCRdb on the reads, yielding one entry per CDR3 protein. Among about 900,000 distinct CDR3 sequences listed, around 31% were seen once. The specimen was cultured CD8+ T cells from PBMCs, collected from culture after CMV antigen stimulation. These TCRs come from a human donor in good health (CMV status not recorded). Some clones in this sample may be carry-over from other donors' samples.

The chain is built from TRBV6-5 and TRBJ1-2; 7 bases match TRBD1. With 2 bases clipped from V and 8 bases from J, the junction kept 14 bases outside the gene matches. In germline, CDR1 is MNHEY, CDR2 SVGAGI. The CDR3 is 16 residues long. CDR3 coding DNA: TGTGCCAGCAGTTACCTCACAGAGGGGGCCGCTTTGGGCTACACCTTC. Translating gives CASSYLTEGAALGYTF.

J is TRBJ2-1 and V is TRBV27; the D is unclear. The CDR3 is 13 residues long. Trimming took 6 bases from V and 7 from J, leaving 13 bases between them. Germline V CDR1 and CDR2: MNHEY, SMNVEV (reference sequence). CDR3 in amino acids: CASSLTELNEQFF. The CDR3 region has the DNA TGTGCCAGCAGCCTGACGGAGCTTAATGAGCAGTTCTTC.

This chain uses TRBV4-2 with TRBJ2-3; perhaps TRBD2 as D (5 bases). The CDR3 loop spans 16 amino acids. Germline V CDR1 and CDR2: LGHNA, YNFKEQ. V lost 0 bases to trimming and J lost 0 bases, with 10 bases between them. CDR3 DNA sequence: TGTGCCAGCAGCCAAGAGCGGACTCGAAGCACAGATACGCAGTATTTT. This encodes CASSQERTRSTDTQYF.

This clonotype was detected only a few times. The chain uses TRBV12-3 or TRBV12-4 and TRBJ2-4; D may be TRBD2 (5 bases). The germline V and J ends were trimmed by 5 bases and 9 bases, with 14 bases remaining between them. The CDR3 covers 13 residues. The CDR3, as DNA: TGTGCCAGCAGTGCAGAGGGTTCGGGCATTCAGTACTTC. Amino acid sequence: CASSAEGSGIQYF.